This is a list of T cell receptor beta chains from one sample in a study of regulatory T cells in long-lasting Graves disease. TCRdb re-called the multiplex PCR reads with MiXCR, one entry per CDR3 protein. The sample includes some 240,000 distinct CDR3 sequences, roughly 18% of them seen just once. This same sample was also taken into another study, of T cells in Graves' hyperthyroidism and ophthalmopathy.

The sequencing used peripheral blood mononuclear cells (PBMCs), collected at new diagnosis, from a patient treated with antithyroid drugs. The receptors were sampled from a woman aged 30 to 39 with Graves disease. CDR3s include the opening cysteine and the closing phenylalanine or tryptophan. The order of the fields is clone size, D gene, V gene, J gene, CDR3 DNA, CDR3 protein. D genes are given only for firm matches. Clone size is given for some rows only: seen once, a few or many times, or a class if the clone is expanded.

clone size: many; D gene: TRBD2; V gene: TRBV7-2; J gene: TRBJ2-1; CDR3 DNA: TGTGCCAGCAGCTTAGCGGGACTAGCGGGTAACAATGAGCAGTTCTTC; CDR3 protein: CASSLAGLAGNNEQFF
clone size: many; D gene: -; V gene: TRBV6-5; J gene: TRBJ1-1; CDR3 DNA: TGTGCCAGCAGTTACCGGGGGCGACTCACTGAAGCTTTCTTT; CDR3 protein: CASSYRGRLTEAFF
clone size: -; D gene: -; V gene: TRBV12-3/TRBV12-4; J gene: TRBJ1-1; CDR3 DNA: TGTGCCAGCAGTCCCATTGGGGAGGCTTCTAGTATCGACACTGAAGCTTTCTTT; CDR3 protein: CASSPIGEASSIDTEAFF
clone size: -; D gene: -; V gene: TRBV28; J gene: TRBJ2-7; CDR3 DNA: TGTGCCAGCAGTTGGAACCGAAGGACAACGGGGAACGAGCAGTACTTC; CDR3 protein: CASSWNRRTTGNEQYF
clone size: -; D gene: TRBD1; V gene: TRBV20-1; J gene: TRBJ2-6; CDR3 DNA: TGCAGTGCTAGAGATATCAGGGTACAGGGGGCTATATCTGGGGCCAACGTCCTGACTTTC; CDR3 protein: CSARDIRVQGAISGANVLTF
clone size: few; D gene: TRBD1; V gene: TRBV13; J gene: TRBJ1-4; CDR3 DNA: TGTGCCAGCAGCTTAATGTTGACAGGGACTAATGAAAAACTGTTTTTT; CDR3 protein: CASSLMLTGTNEKLFF
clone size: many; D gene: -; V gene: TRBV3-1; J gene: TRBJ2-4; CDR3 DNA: TGTGCCAGCAGCCAGACAGGATGGCCCTCCGAAACGGCCAAAAACATTCAGTACTTC; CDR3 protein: CASSQTGWPSETAKNIQYF
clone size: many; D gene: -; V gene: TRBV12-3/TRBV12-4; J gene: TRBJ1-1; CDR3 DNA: TGTGCCAGCAGTACAGGGAGATCTGAAGCTTTCTTT; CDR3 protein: CASSTGRSEAFF
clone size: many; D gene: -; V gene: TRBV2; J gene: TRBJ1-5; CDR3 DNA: TGTGCCAGCGTGCCGGACAGCAATCAGCCCCAGCATTTT; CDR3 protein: CASVPDSNQPQHF
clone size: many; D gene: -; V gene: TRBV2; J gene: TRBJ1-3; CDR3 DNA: TGTGCCAGCAGTGAAGCGCCAGGAAACACCATATATTTT; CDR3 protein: CASSEAPGNTIYF
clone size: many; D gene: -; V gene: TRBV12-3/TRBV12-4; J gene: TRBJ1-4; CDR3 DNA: TGTGCCAGCAGACAACATGGGGCGCGGGATGAAAAACTGTTTTTT; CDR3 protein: CASRQHGARDEKLFF
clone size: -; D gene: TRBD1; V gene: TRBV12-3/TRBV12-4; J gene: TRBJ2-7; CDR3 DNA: TGTGCCAGCAGTACGGGGACAGGCATCAAATCCTACGAGCAGTACTTC; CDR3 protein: CASSTGTGIKSYEQYF
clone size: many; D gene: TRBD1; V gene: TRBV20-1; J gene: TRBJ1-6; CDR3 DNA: TGCAGTGCTAGCGTTACAGGGGGGACGTCACCCCTCCACTTT; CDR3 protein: CSASVTGGTSPLHF
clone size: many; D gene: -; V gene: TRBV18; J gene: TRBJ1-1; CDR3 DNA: TGTGCCAGCGCGCTAGGGGGACACACTGAAGCTTTCTTT; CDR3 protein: CASALGGHTEAFF
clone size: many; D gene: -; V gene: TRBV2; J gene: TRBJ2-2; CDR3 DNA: TGTGCCAGCAGTGTTCTCAGGAACACCGGGGAGCTGTTTTTT; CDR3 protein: CASSVLRNTGELFF
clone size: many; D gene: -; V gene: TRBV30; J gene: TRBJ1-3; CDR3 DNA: TGTGCCTGGAGAGTGGACGGACGCTCTGGAAACACCATATATTTT; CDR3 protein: CAWRVDGRSGNTIYF
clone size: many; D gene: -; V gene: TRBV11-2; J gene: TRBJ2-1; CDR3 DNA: TGTGCCAGCAGCTTAGGCGGCAGCAGCTCCTACAATGAGCAGTTCTTC; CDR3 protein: CASSLGGSSSYNEQFF